The 2 T cell receptor beta chains in this list originate from one sample, sequenced in a study of lymphopenia after photon versus proton radiotherapy. Produced via immunoSEQ multiplex PCR; TCRdb's table is partial and in-frame only. The sample contains 150,000 to 200,000 clones, approximately 90% of which appear only once. Specimen: peripheral blood, collected from a patient treated with photon-based radiotherapy. The source of these receptors is a man aged 50-59 years with gastric cancer.

V is TRBV12-5 and J is TRBJ2-7; D call uncertain. From germline, CDR1 is LGHNT and CDR2 FRNRAP. There are 13 residues in the CDR3. With 0 bases removed from V and 4 bases from J, the gap between germline ends came to 7 bases. CDR3 residues: CASGLVGLYEQYF. CDR3 coding DNA: TGTGCTAGTGGTTTGGTAGGGTTGTACGAGCAGTACTTC.

The chain joins TRBV29-1 to TRBJ1-1, with D uncertain. Germline V gene sequence: CDR1 SQVTM, CDR2 ANQGSEA. The V end was cut by 4 bases, the J end by 11 bases, with 11 bases between. The CDR3 is 10 residues long. The CDR3 DNA reads TGCAGCGTTGGTGATCGGGTGGCTTTCTTT. Residues: CSVGDRVAFF.